This T cell receptor (beta chain) was retrieved from a study of T cells in Graves' hyperthyroidism and ophthalmopathy. Germline assignment: CDR1 DFQATT and CDR2 SNEGSKA (reference sequence). Trimming left V 3 bases short and J 6 bases short, with 11 bases between. The CDR3 is 12 amino acids. There were TCR beta CDR3 regions amplified from RNA transcripts. A set of HTBI primers served as the primers for a first-round RT-PCR of the TCR CDR3. Via MiXCR, TCRdb re-called the multiplex PCR reads, giving one row per CDR3 protein. The repertoire holds roughly 570,000 distinct CDR3 sequences, with under 60% as singletons. Findings of the study overall: Also found in blood were most expanded thyroid clonotypes above 0.001.

This clonotype appeared a few times. Its antigen is unidentified. Clinical symptoms, serum thyroxine, TRAb, thyroid ultrasound and orbital computed tomography informed diagnoses. Sequenced input: peripheral blood or thyroid tissue (not recorded which). The rearrangement joins TRBV20-1 to TRBJ1-1, with D uncertain. The clonotype comes from an adult woman with Graves' disease, either hyperthyroidism or ophthalmopathy (not recorded which). CDR3 DNA sequence: TGCAGTGCTAGGGGCAACGAGGCTGAAGCTTTCTTT. It translates to CSARGNEAEAFF.